This T cell receptor beta chain was identified in a study of T cell responses to AZD1222 COVID-19 vaccine. This CDR3 is 11 amino acids long. Trimming stripped 2 bases from V and 8 bases from J, with 9 bases between. The germline V gene encodes CDR1 DFQATT and CDR2 SNEGSKA (reference sequence). Method: immunoSEQ multiplex PCR; TCRdb's copy keeps in-frame clones and lacks some. The data hold approximately 80,000 clones, with around 90% observed a single time. The rearrangement joins TRBV20-1 to TRBJ1-1; D perhaps matches TRBD1 (5 bases). The clonotype was recovered from an adult in good health. The sequences come from peripheral blood, collected on day 0 of AZD1222 vaccination. In nucleotides, the CDR3 is TGCAGTGCTAGACAGGGCGCCGAAGCTTTCTTT. Amino acids: CSARQGAEAFF.